This TCR beta chain was profiled in a study of Ad26.COV2.S vaccination and SARS-CoV-2 variants. Noted treatment: 19 received Ad26.COV2.S at low or high dose, single or two shots; 5 received placebo; per-sample allocation not given. On day 63 after the first injection, vaccine and placebo recipients gave samples. This table comes from immunoSEQ multiplex PCR, and its TCRdb copy is limited to in-frame clones, with some not included. The sample holds about 410,000 clones, about 88% seen once. Germline CDR1 LGHNA, CDR2 YSLEER. This CDR3 has 12 amino acids. Deletions cut 4 bases from V and 7 bases from J, with 7 bases between.

The genes are TRBV4-3 and TRBJ2-2; D remains ambiguous. This sample comprised peripheral blood, obtained in a trial of Ad26.COV2.S vaccine versus placebo. This clonotype originated in a person aged 18-60 years who received the Ad26.COV2.S COVID-19 vaccine or a placebo. This CDR3 is CASSPVGGELFF. CDR3 sequence (DNA): TGCGCCAGCAGCCCAGTGGGCGGGGAGCTGTTTTTT.